These 8 T cell receptor beta chains came from one sample sequenced in a study of shared clonotypes between healthy human individuals. Profiled with immunoSEQ multiplex PCR; TCRdb holds only in-frame clones, not every one. Of over a million clones listed, around 78% are singletons. Source material: memory CD4+ T cells from PBMCs. As to subset: CD45RA-negative fraction. The receptors derive from a man younger than 30 in good health. Some clones in this sample may be carry-over from other donors' samples.

This clone was observed many times. The rearrangement uses TRBV2 and TRBJ2-6; D unclear. Germline V gives CDR1 SNHLY, CDR2 FYNNEI. V gave up 1 base and J gave up 3 bases, with 4 bases separating them. The CDR3 sequence is 14 residues long. The CDR3 here is CASSEGFGANVLTF. The DNA of the CDR3 is TGTGCCAGCAGTGAAGGTTTTGGGGCCAACGTCCTGACTTTC.

The chain has TRBV7-9 and TRBJ2-5, with 10 bases lining up with TRBD2. The germline CDR1 and CDR2 sequences are SEHNR and FQNEAQ (reference sequence). The CDR3 covers 14 residues. The trim removed 5 bases at V and 4 bases at J, leaving 4 bases unmatched. In DNA form, the CDR3 reads TGTGCCAGCAGCGCGGGACTAGCGATAGAGACCCAGTACTTC. Translated: CASSAGLAIETQYF. Complete variable domain (other parts from reference TRBV7-9 and TRBJ2-5): DTGVSQNPRHKITKRGQNVTFRCDPISEHNRLYWYRQTLGQGPEFLTYFQNEAQLEKSRLLSDRFSAERPKGSFSTLEIQRTEQGDSAMYLCASSAGLAIETQYFGPGTRLLVL.

The chain couples TRBV7-9 to TRBJ1-4; 9 bases align to TRBD1. This CDR3 comprises 17 residues. Germline V lookup: CDR1 SEHNR, CDR2 FQNEAQ (reference sequence). Trimming took 5 bases from V and 0 from J; bases not matched to a gene: 7. The CDR3 nucleotides read TGTGCCAGCAGCCTACGGGGACAGGGTGCAACTAATGAAAAACTGTTTTTT. The encoded protein is CASSLRGQGATNEKLFF.

The J gene is TRBJ1-5, the V gene TRBV28; D unclear. V was cut by 6 bases and J by 6 bases, with 15 bases left in between. CDR1 and CDR2 (germline): MDHEN, SYDVKM. The CDR3 contains 14 residues. CDR3 residues: CASSLIGKSQPQHF. In nucleotides, the CDR3 is TGTGCCAGCAGCCTGATAGGAAAGAGTCAGCCCCAGCATTTT. Combining the CDR3 with reference TRBV28 and TRBJ1-5 gives the whole variable domain DVKVTQSSRYLVKRTGEKVFLECVQDMDHENMFWYRQDPGLGLRLIYFSYDVKMKEKGDIPEGYSVSREKKERFSLILESASTNQTSMYLCASSLIGKSQPQHFGDGTRLSIL.

The chain carries TRBV5-1 and TRBJ2-1, with TRBD1 as a possible D gene (6 bases). This CDR3 contains 17 residues. Germline loops: CDR1 SGHRS, CDR2 YFSETQ. Trimming removed 2 bases at V and 1 base at J, with 16 bases between. The CDR3 DNA sequence: TGCGCCAGCAGCTTAATCCGGGACACACAATCCTACAATGAGCAGTTCTTC. This gives the protein CASSLIRDTQSYNEQFF.

This sequence joins TRBV10-3 and TRBJ2-7; D is undetermined. The CDR3 has 16 residues. Germline V gene sequence: CDR1 ENHRY, CDR2 SYGVKD. V lost 0 bases to trimming and J lost 4 bases, with 16 bases between them. This chain's CDR3 is CAISESGVGNRYEQYF. DNA for the CDR3: TGTGCCATCAGTGAGTCTGGGGTAGGCAATAGGTACGAGCAGTACTTC.

The rearrangement uses TRBV28 and TRBJ1-2, with D unclear. The germline gives CDR1 MDHEN, CDR2 SYDVKM. The CDR3 sequence is 15 residues long. V dropped 7 bases and J dropped 0 bases, with 15 bases sitting between them. The CDR3 region is CASTPRWNSNYGYTF. The CDR3 DNA is TGTGCCAGCACCCCGCGGTGGAATTCTAACTATGGCTACACCTTC.

This clone was seen just once. The same CDR3 can be traced to other DNA sequences in this sample. The rearrangement links TRBV6-1 to TRBJ2-3; no firm D call. This CDR3 has 12 residues. With 6 bases removed from V and 6 bases from J, the gap between germline ends came to 10 bases. The germline V gene encodes CDR1 MNHNS and CDR2 SASEGT. CDR3 in amino acids: CASSPGADTQYF. DNA for the CDR3: TGTGCCAGCAGCCCAGGTGCGGATACGCAGTATTTT.